The 11 T cell receptor beta chains listed next were all sequenced from one sample in a study of OX40 agonist ivuxolimab in advanced cancers. Some clones are missing from TCRdb's copy, which holds only in-frame ones; the method was immunoSEQ multiplex PCR. The table has tens of thousands of clones, about 83% seen once; the top ten hold approximately 9.4%. This specimen was CD4+ or CD8+ T cells sorted from blood, taken in a trial of the OX40 agonist ivuxolimab. These receptors were taken from an adult with an advanced solid tumor such as melanoma, head and neck, liver or kidney cancer.

This clone was found once. This rearrangement joins TRBV5-4 to TRBJ1-1; 7 positions agree with TRBD1. J lost 7 bases, V lost 0 bases, and 6 bases had no gene match. This CDR3 is 14 amino acids long. CDR1 SGHNT and CDR2 YYREEE come from the germline V gene (reference sequence). CDR3 DNA: TGTGCCAGCAGCTTGGTCCCCAGGGGGTTTGAAGCTTTCTTT. This codes for CASSLVPRGFEAFF. Full variable domain (rest looked up from reference TRBV5-4 and TRBJ1-1): ETGVTQSPTHLIKTRGQQVTLRCSSQSGHNTVSWYQQALGQGPQFIFQYYREEENGRGNFPPRFSGLQFPNYSSELNVNALELDDSALYLCASSLVPRGFEAFFGQGTRLTVV.

CDR3 region: CASSLAGTREQYF. The CDR3 DNA is TGTGCCAGCAGCTTGGCCGGGACCCGGGAGCAGTACTTC. The rearrangement links TRBV5-6 to TRBJ2-7; either TRBD1 or TRBD2 may supply D (5 bases each). V was trimmed by 0 bases and J by 7 bases, leaving 11 bases between them. CDR3 length equals 13 residues. Germline V gene lookup returns CDR1 SGHDT and CDR2 YYEEEE.

The chain recombines TRBV4-3 with TRBJ2-1; 8 bases line up with TRBD2. The CDR3 is 16 residues long. V dropped 1 base and J dropped 5; count of bases not matched to a gene: 7. CDR1 and CDR2 from the germline V gene are LGHNA and YSLEER. The chain's CDR3 is CASSQVLTSGNNEQFF. CDR3 in DNA: TGCGCCAGCAGCCAAGTACTCACTAGCGGAAACAATGAGCAGTTCTTC.

This clone was counted only a few times. V gene TRBV7-9 combines with J gene TRBJ1-1; 7 nucleotides match TRBD1. Germline CDR1 and CDR2: SEHNR and FQNEAQ (reference sequence). The length of the CDR3 is 15 residues. V lost 7 bases to trimming and J lost 1 base; unmatched junction nucleotides: 9. The CDR3 coding sequence is TGTGCCAGCACCATAGGGACAGTCGAGAACACTGAAGCTTTCTTT. This sequence encodes CASTIGTVENTEAFF.

The chain's CDR3 is CASSFRAGALQETQYF. CDR3 sequence (DNA): TGTGCCAGCAGCTTCCGAGCGGGAGCCCTCCAAGAGACCCAGTACTTC. This chain links TRBV5-6 with TRBJ2-5, with 8 bases lining up with TRBD2. The germline gives CDR1 SGHDT, CDR2 YYEEEE. The V segment lost 2 bases and the J segment 1 base; nucleotides outside the gene matches: 7. This CDR3 contains 16 residues.

The rearrangement links TRBV13 to TRBJ1-2; D might be TRBD1 (5 bases). Germline CDR1 PRHDT, CDR2 FYEKMQ (reference sequence). Deletions cut 5 bases from V and 5 bases from J, with 18 bases between. The CDR3 extends over 15 amino acids. The CDR3 sequence is CASSLPSGQAYGYTF. CDR3 bases: TGTGCCAGCAGCCTTCCGTCGGGGCAAGCATATGGCTACACCTTC.

The V gene is TRBV5-8, the J gene TRBJ2-5; possibly TRBD2 for D (5 bases). Germline assignment: CDR1 SGHTS and CDR2 YDEGEE. Deletions cut 5 bases from V and 9 bases from J, with 11 bases between. This CDR3 has 11 amino acids. The DNA for the CDR3 is TGTGCCAGCAGGCGGGTTAGGTCCCAGTACTTC. This encodes CASRRVRSQYF. The variable domain in full, completed from reference TRBV5-8 and TRBJ2-5, reads EAGVTQSPTHLIKTRGQQATLRCSPISGHTSVYWYQQALGLGLQFLLWYDEGEERNRGNFPPRFSGRQFPNYSSELNVNALELEDSALYLCASRRVRSQYFGPGTRLLVL.

Here the CDR3 reads CASSGDRGQAGELFF. CDR3 in DNA: TGTGCCAGCAGCGGGGACAGGGGGCAGGCCGGGGAGCTGTTTTTT. The chain couples TRBV5-4 to TRBJ2-2; 12 bases agree with TRBD1. The trim removed 4 bases at V and 6 bases at J, leaving 4 bases unmatched. The CDR3 runs 15 residues. Germline CDR1 reads SGHNT; CDR2 reads YYREEE (reference sequence).

The chain couples TRBV5-4 to TRBJ2-3; TRBD2 matches 10 bases. With V trimmed by 0 bases and J by 3 bases, 4 bases remained unmatched. CDR1 is SGHNT and CDR2 is YYREEE in the germline V gene (reference sequence). The CDR3 runs 16 residues. CDR3 region: CASSLDASGGTDTQYF. CDR3 DNA sequence: TGTGCCAGCAGCTTGGACGCTAGCGGGGGAACAGATACGCAGTATTTT.

Here the CDR3 reads CASSSDRGHHSEKLFF. The CDR3 DNA is TGTGCCAGCTCATCAGACAGGGGGCATCATAGTGAAAAACTGTTTTTT. The J gene is TRBJ1-4, the V gene TRBV18; 10 bases agree with TRBD1. CDR1 KGHSH and CDR2 LQKENI come from the germline V gene. The CDR3 contains 16 residues. The trim removed 5 bases at V and 7 bases at J, leaving 10 bases unmatched.

The chain employs TRBV7-9 and TRBJ2-5; D is possibly TRBD1 (5 bases). Trimming took off 7 bases at V and 4 bases at J, with 22 bases between the two ends. The V gene's germline CDR1 is SEHNR and CDR2 FQNEAQ (reference sequence). This CDR3 spans 16 amino acids. Here the CDR3 reads CASTSTFLRGRETQYF. The CDR3 coding sequence is TGTGCCAGCACCTCGACATTCTTAAGGGGAAGAGAGACCCAGTACTTC. The whole variable domain, filled in from reference TRBV7-9 and TRBJ2-5, reads DTGVSQNPRHKITKRGQNVTFRCDPISEHNRLYWYRQTLGQGPEFLTYFQNEAQLEKSRLLSDRFSAERPKGSFSTLEIQRTEQGDSAMYLCASTSTFLRGRETQYFGPGTRLLVL.